This T cell receptor (beta chain) stems from a study of cytomegalovirus exposure and HLA in healthy donors. The study, taken as a whole, reports: Rates of TCR association differed by HLA locus in a later analysis, with DRB1 highest and HLA-C lowest. A prior analysis recorded that most TCR beta V segments were productive about 87% or about 30% of the time.

Comments on this clone: Its target is not known.

Amplification used 60 Vbeta primers and 13 Jbeta primers. The data were produced by immunoSEQ multiplex PCR, yet TCRdb's version contains in-frame clones alone and is incomplete. In total, the table holds approximately 140,000 clones. The V gene's germline CDR1 is MNHNS and CDR2 SASEGT. J was trimmed by 5 bases and V by 4 bases; bases with no gene match: 2. The CDR3 covers 13 residues. Sequencing used PBMCs. The sequence came from a woman aged 35 to 49 in good health and CMV-seronegative. V and J are TRBV6-1 and TRBJ2-1, with 7 positions matching TRBD1. The CDR3 loop is CASSVDRDNEQFF. CDR3 nucleotide sequence: TGTGCCAGCAGTGTAGACAGGGACAATGAGCAGTTCTTC.